The 14 T cell receptor beta chains listed next were all sequenced from one sample in a study of blood T cell repertoires in COVID-19. TCRdb keeps only in-frame clones here, not all; method: immunoSEQ multiplex PCR. The data contain about 55,000 clones, roughly 87% of them seen just once; the ten biggest clones take up roughly 2%. The material sequenced was peripheral blood. Source of these receptors: a woman aged 55-70 years with acute or convalescent COVID-19.

This rearrangement joins TRBV19 to TRBJ1-5; 7 bases agree with TRBD1. Trimming cost V 8 bases and J 3 bases; bases outside gene matches: 10. Per germline, CDR1 LNHDA and CDR2 SQIVND (reference sequence). This CDR3 contains 15 residues. The CDR3 DNA is TGTGCCAGTCGTACCGGGACAGCGTTCAATCAGCCCCAGCATTTT. Encoded protein: CASRTGTAFNQPQHF.

The rearrangement uses TRBV11-2 and TRBJ2-3; D may be TRBD1 (7 bases). Trimming left V 3 bases short and J 5 bases short, with 15 bases between. The CDR3 runs 15 residues. Germline CDR1 and CDR2: SGHAT and FQNNGV. The CDR3: CASSLRQGGGDTQYF. The CDR3 DNA reads as TGTGCCAGCAGCTTGCGGCAGGGGGGAGGAGATACGCAGTATTTT.

This rearrangement joins TRBV19 to TRBJ1-2; TRBD1 matches at 9 bases. V shed 4 bases, J shed 7 bases, and the junction held 13 bases outside the gene matches. Germline V lookup: CDR1 LNHDA, CDR2 SQIVND (reference sequence). The CDR3 extends over 16 amino acids. DNA of the CDR3: TGTGCCAGTAGTAAGGGCCCCCGGGACAGGGTTGCTGGCTACACCTTC. Its translation: CASSKGPRDRVAGYTF.

The chain is built from TRBV6-6 and TRBJ1-3; D possibly corresponds to TRBD1 (5 bases). CDR1 is MNHNY and CDR2 is SVGAGI in the germline V gene (reference sequence). This CDR3 is built from 17 residues. Between the trimmed V and J ends, which lost 5 bases and 4 bases, there was a span of 21 bases. CDR3 sequence reads: CASSPPLQKGRGNTIYF. The CDR3 DNA reads TGTGCCAGCAGTCCCCCCCTACAAAAGGGGCGAGGAAACACCATATATTTT.

The chain joins TRBV6-1 to TRBJ1-1; TRBD1 matches 9 bases. The CDR3 extends over 16 amino acids. Germline trimming cut 2 bases from V and 5 bases from J; bases unmatched to any gene: 9. Germline V gene data show CDR1 as MNHNS and CDR2 as SASEGT. In DNA form, the CDR3 reads TGTGCCAGCAGTGAAATGGGACAGGGAATATTTACTGAAGCTTTCTTT. Protein sequence: CASSEMGQGIFTEAFF.

The CDR3 nucleotides read TGCGCCAGCAGACTAACCGCGTCCGGTCTGGGACTGGCTTACAATGAGCAGTTCTTC. Protein sequence: CASRLTASGLGLAYNEQFF. This chain uses TRBV5-1 with TRBJ2-1, with TRBD2 as a possible D gene (6 bases). Trimming took off 5 bases at V and 4 bases at J, with 28 bases between the two ends. The CDR3 spans 19 residues. Germline CDR1 and CDR2: SGHRS and YFSETQ.

This clone has a handful of counts. The J gene is TRBJ2-1, the V gene TRBV4-2, with TRBD2 matching 16 bases. Germline V gene data show CDR1 as LGHNA and CDR2 as YNFKEQ. The J segment lost 0 bases and the V segment lost 7 bases, leaving 6 bases of the junction unmatched. The CDR3 consists of 18 residues. CDR3 DNA sequence: TGTGCCAGCACCCCGGGACTAGCGGGGGGGAACTCCTACAATGAGCAGTTCTTC. Amino acids: CASTPGLAGGNSYNEQFF.

The rearrangement links TRBV10-1 to TRBJ2-5; 7 bases line up with TRBD2. The CDR3 runs 15 residues. V was clipped by 0 bases and J by 4 bases; unmatched bases: 5. CDR1 is WNHNN, CDR2 SYGVQD, per germline (reference sequence). The CDR3 is CASSESGGRRETQYF. Written as DNA, the CDR3 is TGCGCCAGCAGTGAGTCGGGAGGGAGGAGAGAGACCCAGTACTTC.

V and J are TRBV6-5 and TRBJ2-4, with TRBD2 matching 12 bases. CDR3 length: 13 amino acids. Germline assignment: CDR1 MNHEY and CDR2 SVGAGI. Unmatched junction bases numbered 2, after V lost 6 bases and J lost 8 bases. CDR3 amino acids: CASRRLAGDIQYF. CDR3 nucleotide sequence: TGTGCCAGCAGGCGACTAGCGGGAGACATTCAGTACTTC.

This chain uses TRBV5-4 with TRBJ1-2; possibly TRBD1 for D (6 bases). Trimming cost V 4 bases and J 3 bases, with 13 bases left between them. The germline V gene has CDR1 SGHNT and CDR2 YYREEE (reference sequence). This CDR3 comprises 14 residues. The CDR3 protein is CASSADSGDYGYTF. Here the CDR3 DNA reads TGTGCCAGCAGCGCGGACAGTGGGGACTATGGCTACACCTTC. Looking up the rest from reference TRBV5-4 and TRBJ1-2 gives the full variable domain: ETGVTQSPTHLIKTRGQQVTLRCSSQSGHNTVSWYQQALGQGPQFIFQYYREEENGRGNFPPRFSGLQFPNYSSELNVNALELDDSALYLCASSADSGDYGYTFGSGTRLTVV.

This clone has only a few counts. The chain joins TRBV19 to TRBJ1-1, with a weak D call TRBD1 (5 bases). V was clipped by 1 base and J by 4 bases, with 13 bases between them. The CDR3 has 15 residues. Germline-derived CDR1 and CDR2 are LNHDA and SQIVND (reference sequence). CDR3 sequence: CASSIGGRVGTEAFF. The CDR3, as DNA: TGTGCCAGTAGTATAGGTGGCAGGGTGGGCACTGAAGCTTTCTTT.

V is TRBV4-2 and J is TRBJ2-3; 8 bases line up with TRBD1. This CDR3 region has 16 residues. The V and J ends lost 0 bases and 6 bases, in that order; junction bases with no gene match: 8. CDR1 is LGHNA, CDR2 YNFKEQ, per germline. This CDR3 is CASSQDRQGYRDTQYF. The CDR3 DNA sequence: TGTGCCAGCAGCCAAGATCGACAGGGGTATAGGGATACGCAGTATTTT.

The chain recombines TRBV10-3 with TRBJ1-6, with 7 nucleotides matching TRBD1. The trim removed 4 bases at V and 7 bases at J, leaving 10 bases unmatched. The CDR3 is made up of 16 amino acids. The V gene's germline CDR1 is ENHRY and CDR2 SYGVKD. The DNA of the CDR3 is TGTGCCATCAGTGTAGGGACAGCTACTCCCAATTCACCCCTCCACTTT. This codes for CAISVGTATPNSPLHF.

This clone has only a few counts. The chain recombines TRBV19 with TRBJ1-5; TRBD1 matches 7 bases. There are 13 residues in the CDR3. J lost 4 bases, V lost 8 bases, and 5 bases had no gene match. The germline gives CDR1 LNHDA, CDR2 SQIVND (reference sequence). For the CDR3, the DNA is TGTGCCAGTCAAGGACAGGCTAATCAGCCCCAGCATTTT. It is translated as CASQGQANQPQHF.